One and the same sample provided the 24 T cell receptor beta chains below, sequenced in a study of control samples from healthy donors and cancer patients. Generated by immunoSEQ multiplex PCR, the TCRdb table keeps only in-frame clones and is missing some. The repertoire consists of around 50,000 clones, with around 93% occurring once and the leading ten covering about 0.99%. The sequenced sample was PBMCs. These receptors were taken from a man aged 30 to 45 with colorectal cancer.

V is TRBV6-5 and J is TRBJ1-1; TRBD1 might be the D (5 bases). Trimming removed 2 bases at V and 4 bases at J, with 14 bases between. Germline CDR1 is MNHEY and CDR2 is SVGAGI. The CDR3 loop spans 15 amino acids. Here the CDR3 DNA reads TGTGCCAGCAGTTACAAAGGGGTCGGGGGCACTGAAGCTTTCTTT. This gives the protein CASSYKGVGGTEAFF.

The chain uses TRBV3-1 (or the pseudogene TRBV3-2) and TRBJ2-7; a possible D gene is TRBD2 (6 bases). V was shortened by 3 bases and J by 2 bases, with 17 bases between the two germline ends. This CDR3 has 16 amino acids. Germline CDR1 and CDR2: LGHDT and YNNKEL (reference sequence). The DNA of the CDR3 is TGTGCCAGCAGCCAGAACCCACCGGGGGACCCCTACGAGCAGTACTTC. Translated: CASSQNPPGDPYEQYF.

The chain links TRBV4-1 to TRBJ1-4; D may be TRBD1 (6 bases). The CDR3 contains 15 residues. Germline-derived CDR1 and CDR2 are MGHRA and YSYEKL. V lost 4 bases and J 6 bases, leaving 15 bases between the germline ends. The CDR3 here is CASSPSGALDEKLFF. DNA of the CDR3: TGCGCCAGCAGCCCTTCAGGGGCGTTGGATGAAAAACTGTTTTTT.

In its sample, this clone was seen once. J is TRBJ1-4 and V is TRBV5-1; D unresolved. The germline V gene has CDR1 SGHRS and CDR2 YFSETQ. Trimming pared 1 base from V and 8 bases from J, leaving 12 bases between. The CDR3 loop spans 14 amino acids. The CDR3 spells CASSLIAEGEKLFF. The CDR3 DNA reads TGCGCCAGCAGCTTGATTGCCGAAGGGGAAAAACTGTTTTTT.

The J gene is TRBJ1-4, the V gene TRBV7-2, with TRBD1 as a possible D gene (5 bases). This CDR3 comprises 16 residues. Trimming removed 4 bases from V and 6 bases from J, with 18 bases in between. CDR1 SGHTA and CDR2 FQGNSA come from the germline V gene. CDR3 sequence reads: CASSSRRGLGDEKLFF. CDR3 coding DNA: TGTGCCAGCAGCTCCCGGCGGGGATTGGGGGATGAAAAACTGTTTTTT.

This sequence joins TRBV24-1 and TRBJ2-7; D assignment may be TRBD1 or TRBD2 (5 bases each). Germline CDR1 and CDR2: KGHDR and SFDVKD. V lost 0 bases to trimming and J lost 4 bases, with 12 bases between them. This CDR3 has 15 residues. This chain's CDR3 is CATSDLGGEVYEQYF. For the CDR3, the DNA is TGTGCCACCAGTGATTTGGGGGGTGAGGTGTACGAGCAGTACTTC.

This clone appeared once. The chain links TRBV7-9 to TRBJ1-1, with 7 bases fitting TRBD1. V gave up 6 bases and J gave up 4 bases; unmatched junction bases: 5. Germline assignment: CDR1 SEHNR and CDR2 FQNEAQ (reference sequence). This CDR3 is built from 13 residues. CDR3 in amino acids: CASRAGGLTEAFF. CDR3 sequence (DNA): TGTGCCAGCAGGGCAGGGGGGCTCACTGAAGCTTTCTTT. Based on the CDR3 plus reference TRBV7-9 and TRBJ1-1, the full variable domain is DTGVSQNPRHKITKRGQNVTFRCDPISEHNRLYWYRQTLGQGPEFLTYFQNEAQLEKSRLLSDRFSAERPKGSFSTLEIQRTEQGDSAMYLCASRAGGLTEAFFGQGTRLTVV.

The genes are TRBV4-2 and TRBJ2-1; D remains unclear. The ends were cut back, 0 bases at V and 13 bases at J, with 13 bases in the middle. The CDR3 loop spans 13 amino acids. The germline V gene encodes CDR1 LGHNA and CDR2 YNFKEQ. The DNA of the CDR3 is TGTGCCAGCAGCCAAGATTCTGGTCCGAGACAGTTCTTC. It encodes CASSQDSGPRQFF.

V is TRBV4-3 and J is TRBJ2-7, with 7 bases identical to TRBD1. Germline CDR1 reads LGHNA; CDR2 reads YSLEER. The junction had 5 bases not matched to a gene; V was cut back by 0 bases and J by 3 bases. CDR3 size: 15 residues. The CDR3 nucleotides read TGCGCCAGCAGCCAAGAAAGGGGACAGCACTACGAGCAGTACTTC. It yields the protein CASSQERGQHYEQYF.

The gene calls are TRBV21-1 and TRBJ2-3. TRBV21-1 is a pseudogene locus. This CDR3 region has 13 residues. CDR3 loop: CASSKGLGNTQYF. The CDR3 nucleotides read TGTGCCAGCAGCAAAGGATTGGGGAATACGCAGTATTTT.

The chain joins TRBV6-6 to TRBJ1-1, with D tentatively TRBD1 (5 bases). Looked up from germline, CDR1 is MNHNY and CDR2 is SVGAGI (reference sequence). The ends were cut back, 4 bases at V and 7 bases at J, with 16 bases in the middle. This CDR3 is 14 amino acids long. The CDR3 here is CASSSSGRPFEAFF. The CDR3 coding sequence is TGTGCCAGCAGTTCCTCGGGACGCCCATTTGAAGCTTTCTTT.

The rearrangement uses TRBV7-6 and TRBJ2-7, with D possibly TRBD1 on 6 matching bases. Germline CDR1 reads SGHVS; CDR2 reads FNYEAQ. This CDR3 has 19 residues. V was trimmed by 1 base and J by 5 bases, leaving 27 bases between them. CDR3 in DNA: TGTGCCAGCAGCTTAGTTCTCAGGGGTCGGCGCAAGGGTCACCACGAGCAGTACTTC. Translating gives CASSLVLRGRRKGHHEQYF.

The chain recombines TRBV5-6 with TRBJ2-2, with D perhaps TRBD1 or TRBD2 (5 bases each). Per germline, CDR1 SGHDT and CDR2 YYEEEE. The length of the CDR3 is 15 residues. Trimming pared 2 bases from V and 6 bases from J, leaving 14 bases between. The CDR3 loop is CASSFEALGAGELFF. CDR3 sequence (DNA): TGTGCCAGCAGCTTTGAGGCGCTGGGGGCCGGGGAGCTGTTTTTT.

The CDR3 DNA is TGCGCCAGCAGCTCGGGGGCCGGGGCCAACGTCCTGACTTTC. Residues: CASSSGAGANVLTF. The V and J genes are TRBV5-1 and TRBJ2-6, with D tentatively TRBD1 or TRBD2 (6 bases each). With 3 bases removed from V and 4 bases from J, the gap between germline ends came to 8 bases. The germline gives CDR1 SGHRS, CDR2 YFSETQ. This CDR3 region has 14 residues.

This chain uses TRBV6-6 with TRBJ1-5; no clear D gene. The CDR3 sequence is 14 residues long. Germline assignment: CDR1 MNHNY and CDR2 SVGAGI (reference sequence). The V end was cut by 2 bases, the J end by 7 bases, with 12 bases between. The CDR3 spells CASSYGLGGQPQHF. The CDR3 nucleotides are TGTGCCAGCAGTTACGGTTTGGGCGGCCAGCCCCAGCATTTT.

The chain has TRBV4-2 and TRBJ2-3, with D unclear. The CDR3 has 17 amino acids. Trimming removed 1 base at V and 0 bases at J, with 14 bases between. Germline V lookup: CDR1 LGHNA, CDR2 YNFKEQ. In nucleotides, the CDR3 is TGTGCCAGCAGCCAAGCAGGATCTCTGGCCAGCACAGATACGCAGTATTTT. Its translation: CASSQAGSLASTDTQYF.

This clone was observed a few times. The chain links TRBV5-1 to TRBJ1-1; 7 bases map to TRBD1. The CDR3 is 15 residues long. In germline, CDR1 is SGHRS, CDR2 YFSETQ. After removal of 3 bases from V and 6 bases from J, the junction contained 11 bases not matched to a gene. The CDR3 protein is CASSSTRGVGSEAFF. The CDR3 DNA follows: TGCGCCAGCAGCTCGACCAGGGGGGTAGGATCTGAAGCTTTCTTT.

V usage is TRBV7-9 and J usage is TRBJ2-7, with D hard to call. Per the germline V gene, CDR1 is SEHNR and CDR2 is FQNEAQ (reference sequence). The CDR3 has 12 amino acids. The CDR3 sequence is CVVGPSSYEQYF. The CDR3 DNA follows: TGTGTCGTAGGACCTAGCTCCTACGAGCAGTACTTC. The complete variable domain, with remaining parts taken from reference TRBV7-9 and TRBJ2-7, reads DTGVSQNPRHKITKRGQNVTFRCDPISEHNRLYWYRQTLGQGPEFLTYFQNEAQLEKSRLLSDRFSAERPKGSFSTLEIQRTEQGDSAMYLCVVGPSSYEQYFGPGTRLTVT.

This clone was detected once. The chain joins TRBV7-8 to TRBJ2-4; 7 nucleotides match TRBD1. CDR3 size: 17 residues. The ends lost 1 base at V and 0 bases at J; junction bases unmatched: 6. CDR1 and CDR2 (germline): SGHVS, FQNEAQ. The chain's CDR3 is CASSLDGTELAKNIQYF. CDR3 bases: TGTGCCAGCAGCTTAGATGGGACAGAGTTAGCCAAAAACATTCAGTACTTC.

V gene TRBV7-2 combines with J gene TRBJ2-1; D gene unclear. The V end was cut by 5 bases, the J end by 0 bases, with 8 bases between. The germline CDR1 and CDR2 sequences are SGHTA and FQGNSA. This CDR3 has 14 residues. The CDR3 is CASSQRSSYNEQFF. DNA of the CDR3: TGTGCCAGCAGCCAACGAAGCTCCTACAATGAGCAGTTCTTC.

The chain couples TRBV9 to TRBJ2-7; perhaps TRBD2 as D (6 bases). CDR1 and CDR2 from the germline V gene are SGDLS and YYNGEE. V was cut by 5 bases and J by 7 bases, with 16 bases left in between. The CDR3 spans 13 residues. The CDR3: CASSLYGAGEQYF. For the CDR3, the DNA is TGTGCCAGCAGTCTGTACGGGGCGGGGGAGCAGTACTTC.

The genes are TRBV27 and TRBJ1-2; D is unclear. The CDR3 totals 13 residues. V was pared by 5 bases and J by 3 bases, with 10 bases between. Germline V gives CDR1 MNHEY, CDR2 SMNVEV (reference sequence). CDR3 amino acids: CASSVGWDYGYTF. CDR3 coding DNA: TGTGCCAGCAGTGTGGGGTGGGACTATGGCTACACCTTC.

The chain links TRBV4-1 to TRBJ1-4; 9 bases agree with TRBD1. The CDR3 spans 18 residues. Germline trimming cut 1 base from V and 5 bases from J; bases unmatched to any gene: 11. CDR1 MGHRA and CDR2 YSYEKL come from the germline V gene. The CDR3 DNA reads TGCGCCAGCAGCCAAGTTAATTTTATCGGACAGGGGAATGAAAAACTGTTTTTT. It translates to CASSQVNFIGQGNEKLFF.

The chain has TRBV7-2 and TRBJ1-4; D not resolved. The ends were cut back, 4 bases at V and 3 bases at J, with 6 bases in the middle. Germline CDR1 and CDR2: SGHTA and FQGNSA. The length of the CDR3 is 13 residues. The CDR3 spells CASSSSPNEKLFF. The CDR3 nucleotides are TGTGCCAGCAGCTCAAGCCCTAATGAAAAACTGTTTTTT.